This T cell receptor (beta chain) comes out of a study of T cells in pancreatic ductal adenocarcinoma. The study's findings and limits: Tumor samples had fewer productive templates and approximately 8-fold fewer unique clonotypes than blood. Results skew toward the minority of patients with early-stage disease.

The table came from immunoSEQ multiplex PCR; TCRdb's copy has only in-frame clones and leaves some out. Here the sample spans 97,000 or so clones, roughly 95% being singletons. The CDR3 runs to 14 residues. Germline V gene sequence: CDR1 KGHSH, CDR2 LQKENI. V was trimmed by 6 bases and J by 6 bases, leaving 18 bases between them. No neoadjuvant therapy was given to the selected pancreatic ductal adenocarcinoma patients before their surgery. About this clone: The antigen is unknown.

This chain connects TRBV18 to TRBJ2-7; TRBD1 might be the D (6 bases). The sample taken for sequencing was PBMCs. This TCR was sampled from a human donor with pancreatic ductal adenocarcinoma. This chain's CDR3 is CASSFGQRASEQYF. CDR3 bases: TGTGCCAGCTCCTTCGGACAGAGAGCGTCCGAGCAGTACTTC.